The 13 T cell receptor beta chains in this list originate from one sample, sequenced in a study of T-cell reconstitution after alpha-beta-depleted transplantation in children. Unique molecular identifiers were used to barcode this TCRbeta library. TCRdb ran MiXCR on the PCR reads and lists one entry per CDR3 protein. There are some 450,000 distinct CDR3 sequences in the sample; roughly 44% occur only once, and approximately 25% lies in the top ten. Sequenced here: PBMCs, sampled before TCRalphabeta/CD19-depleted stem cell transplant. Receptors were obtained from a girl aged 2 to 9 with aplastic anemia, due to receive a stem cell transplant.

This chain connects TRBV10-3 to TRBJ2-5, with a weak D call TRBD2 (7 bases). The CDR3 is 16 amino acids. V shed 6 bases and J shed 0 bases, with 17 bases lying between them. Germline V gene lookup returns CDR1 ENHRY and CDR2 SYGVKD. The CDR3 spells CAISVGGPEYQETQYF. The CDR3 region has the DNA TGTGCCATCAGCGTCGGGGGGCCCGAGTACCAAGAGACCCAGTACTTC.

Ten or more counts support this clonotype. One junction end disagrees with the germline gene, perhaps due to a read error. This chain uses TRBV7-7 with TRBJ2-1; D is undetermined. Germline assignment: CDR1 SSHAT and CDR2 FNYEAQ (reference sequence). The CDR3 is made up of 13 amino acids. The CDR3 DNA follows: TGTGCTAGCAGCCCGAGTAAGCTCGGTGAGCAGTTCTTC. Amino acids: CASSPSKLGEQFF.

The rearrangement uses TRBV4-1 and TRBJ1-5, with D perhaps matching TRBD1 (5 bases). Trimming stripped 6 bases from V and 7 bases from J, with 16 bases between. This CDR3 contains 14 residues. Germline assignment: CDR1 MGHRA and CDR2 YSYEKL. The DNA of the CDR3 is TGCGCCAGCAGTGACCCGTCGGGGGAACAGCCCCAGCATTTT. Translation gives CASSDPSGEQPQHF.

The rearrangement uses TRBV4-1 and TRBJ1-5; D might be TRBD1 (6 bases). CDR1 MGHRA and CDR2 YSYEKL come from the germline V gene. CDR3 length equals 16 residues. V dropped 0 bases and J dropped 5 bases, with 14 bases sitting between them. The chain's CDR3 is CASSQDSYRGYQPQHF. The CDR3 bases are TGCGCCAGCAGCCAAGATTCGTATAGGGGGTATCAGCCCCAGCATTTT.

The table lists this clonotype with a count of one. J is TRBJ2-7 and V is TRBV20-1; D is uncertain. CDR1 DFQATT and CDR2 SNEGSKA come from the germline V gene (reference sequence). The CDR3 is 12 residues long. Deletions cut 5 bases from V and 5 bases from J, with 13 bases between. The CDR3: CSAPRRIHEQYF. CDR3 in DNA: TGCAGTGCTCCCCGTCGGATCCACGAGCAGTACTTC.

This clonotype has at least ten counts. The chain has TRBV7-6 and TRBJ1-1; D may be TRBD1 (5 bases). The CDR3 has 14 amino acids. The V gene's germline CDR1 is SGHVS and CDR2 FNYEAQ. V was shortened by 6 bases and J by 3 bases, with 14 bases between the two germline ends. CDR3 DNA sequence: TGTGCCAGCAGGGATAGGGGCGCGTACACTGAAGCTTTCTTT. Its translation: CASRDRGAYTEAFF.

The rearrangement uses TRBV7-2 and TRBJ2-7; D may be TRBD1 or TRBD2 (6 bases each). The ends were cut back, 1 base at V and 6 bases at J, with 16 bases in the middle. Looked up from germline, CDR1 is SGHTA and CDR2 is FQGNSA. This CDR3 has 15 amino acids. In DNA form, the CDR3 reads TGTGCCAGCAGCTTAGTGCCGGGGGCGTTCCGCGAGCAGTACTTC. Its translation: CASSLVPGAFREQYF.

This chain connects TRBV4-1 to TRBJ1-2; TRBD1 agrees at 10 bases. The V and J ends lost 3 bases and 4 bases, in that order; junction bases with no gene match: 5. Germline V lookup: CDR1 MGHRA, CDR2 YSYEKL. The CDR3 has 15 residues. The CDR3 DNA is TGCGCCAGCAGCCAGGGGACAGGGGTTTCCTATGGCTACACCTTC. Its protein is CASSQGTGVSYGYTF.

The genes are TRBV7-2 and TRBJ2-7, with 7 bases fitting TRBD2. The V gene end was trimmed by 5 bases and the J gene end by 7 bases; junction bases not matched to a gene: 11. The CDR3 runs to 14 residues. The germline gives CDR1 SGHTA, CDR2 FQGNSA. Here the CDR3 reads CASSPHGTMVEQYF. CDR3 coding DNA: TGTGCCAGCAGCCCGCATGGGACTATGGTAGAGCAGTACTTC.

This clonotype was detected only a few times. CDR3 residues: CATSNLVSYEQYF. The CDR3 DNA reads TGTGCCACCAGCAATTTAGTATCCTACGAGCAGTACTTC. The chain uses TRBV15 and TRBJ2-7; D not certain. Germline CDR1 LNHNV, CDR2 YYDKDF (reference sequence). Trimming stripped 4 bases from V and 1 base from J, with 8 bases between. The CDR3 is made up of 13 amino acids.

This clonotype came up many times. CDR3 loop: CSANLADNEQFF. In DNA form, the CDR3 reads TGCAGTGCTAACTTAGCGGACAATGAGCAGTTCTTC. This chain uses TRBV20-1 with TRBJ2-1, with D perhaps matching TRBD2 (6 bases). With 4 bases removed from V and 5 bases from J, the gap between germline ends came to 9 bases. This CDR3 contains 12 residues. Per the germline V gene, CDR1 is DFQATT and CDR2 is SNEGSKA (reference sequence).

The chain uses TRBV7-2 and TRBJ2-5; D uncertain. V was trimmed by 0 bases and J by 1 base, leaving 12 bases between them. The CDR3 has 16 amino acids. Germline V gene data show CDR1 as SGHTA and CDR2 as FQGNSA. The CDR3 is CASSLARLLSQETQYF. DNA of the CDR3: TGTGCCAGCAGCTTAGCGAGGCTTCTGTCCCAAGAGACCCAGTACTTC.

CDR3 sequence (DNA): TGCAGTGCTAGCGGTCCCTCCTACAATGAGCAGTTCTTC. It is translated as CSASGPSYNEQFF. The rearrangement joins TRBV20-1 to TRBJ2-1, with D uncertain. V was clipped by 3 bases and J by 0 bases, with 6 bases between them. This CDR3 is built from 13 residues. Germline-derived CDR1 and CDR2 are DFQATT and SNEGSKA (reference sequence).